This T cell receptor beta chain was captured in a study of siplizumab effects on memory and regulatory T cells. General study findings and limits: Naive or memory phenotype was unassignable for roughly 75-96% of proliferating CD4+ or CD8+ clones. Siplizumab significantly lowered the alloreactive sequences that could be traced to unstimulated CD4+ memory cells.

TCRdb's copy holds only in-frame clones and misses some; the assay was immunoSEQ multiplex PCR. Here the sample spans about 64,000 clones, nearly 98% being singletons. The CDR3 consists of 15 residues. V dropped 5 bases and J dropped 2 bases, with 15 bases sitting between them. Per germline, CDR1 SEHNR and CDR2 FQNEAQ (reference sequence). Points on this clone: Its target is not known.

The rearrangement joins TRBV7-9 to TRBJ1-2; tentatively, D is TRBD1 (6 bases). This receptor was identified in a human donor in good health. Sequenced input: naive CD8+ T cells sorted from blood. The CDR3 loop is CASSQGGAPNYGYTF. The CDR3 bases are TGTGCCAGCAGCCAAGGGGGGGCTCCAAACTATGGCTACACCTTC.